In this sample, the clone carrying this T cell receptor (beta chain) turned up many times. Its antigen is unidentified. Blood, whole and unfractionated, served as the source for total RNA extraction. Original data processing: Samples contained a median of 95,638 TCRs, with a range of 23,224 to 690,600. In TCRdb, the 5' RACE reads were re-called with MiXCR into one record per CDR3 protein. The V and J calls were not made by the authors but by TCRdb's processing. The sample holds 81,000 or so distinct CDR3 sequences, roughly 8% seen once. This record comes from a study of human T cells and chemical hapten exposure. Study findings and constraints: Once DPC sensitization occurred, TCRs above 1 in 1000 frequency showed no change.

Trimming at V came to 5 bases and at J to 1 base, leaving 10 bases not matched to a gene. This CDR3 is built from 15 residues. Germline values: CDR1 DFQATT, CDR2 SNEGSKA (reference sequence). This chain uses TRBV20-1 with TRBJ2-5; TRBD2 agrees at 7 bases. This receptor was obtained from a male donor in good health. The DNA of the CDR3 is TGCAGTGCTTACCCCCATGCGGGAGCCCAAGAGACCCAGTACTTC. As protein: CSAYPHAGAQETQYF.